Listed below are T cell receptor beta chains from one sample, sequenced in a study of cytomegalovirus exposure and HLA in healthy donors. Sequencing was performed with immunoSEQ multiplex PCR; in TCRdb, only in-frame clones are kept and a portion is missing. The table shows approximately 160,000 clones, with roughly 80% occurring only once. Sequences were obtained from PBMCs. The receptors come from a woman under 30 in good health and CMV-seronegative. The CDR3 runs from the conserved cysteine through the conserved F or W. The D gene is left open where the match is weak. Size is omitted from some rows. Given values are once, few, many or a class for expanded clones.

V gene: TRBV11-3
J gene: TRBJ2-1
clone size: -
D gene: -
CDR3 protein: CASSLRETGAGNEQFF
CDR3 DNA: TGTGCCAGCAGCTTGCGGGAGACAGGGGCGGGGAATGAGCAGTTCTTC

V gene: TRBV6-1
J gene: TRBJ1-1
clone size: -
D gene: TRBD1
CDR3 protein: CASTRTGQNTEAFF
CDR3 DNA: TGTGCCAGCACCAGGACAGGCCAGAACACTGAAGCTTTCTTT

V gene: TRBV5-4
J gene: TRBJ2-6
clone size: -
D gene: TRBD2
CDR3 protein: CASSWIGLAESSGANVLTF
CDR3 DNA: TGTGCCAGCAGCTGGATTGGACTAGCGGAATCCTCTGGGGCCAACGTCCTGACTTTC

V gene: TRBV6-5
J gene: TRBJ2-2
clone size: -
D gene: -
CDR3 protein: CASSYPTGSGELFF
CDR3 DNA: TGTGCCAGCAGTTACCCTACAGGGTCCGGGGAGCTGTTTTTT

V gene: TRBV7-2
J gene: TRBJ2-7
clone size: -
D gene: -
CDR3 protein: CASSLVLRGAYEQYF
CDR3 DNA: TGTGCCAGCAGCTTAGTTCTTCGGGGAGCCTACGAGCAGTACTTC

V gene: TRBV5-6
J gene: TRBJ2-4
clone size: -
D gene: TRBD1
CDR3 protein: CASSPGGVTGNAKNIQYF
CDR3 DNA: TGTGCCAGCAGCCCAGGGGGTGTTACAGGGAATGCCAAAAACATTCAGTACTTC

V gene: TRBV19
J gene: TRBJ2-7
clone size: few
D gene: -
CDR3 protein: CASRNSGSYEQYF
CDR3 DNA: TGTGCCAGTAGGAATAGCGGATCCTACGAGCAGTACTTC

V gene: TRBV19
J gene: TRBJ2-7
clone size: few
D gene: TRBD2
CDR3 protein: CASSILAGGYEQYF
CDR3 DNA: TGTGCCAGTAGTATACTAGCGGGAGGCTACGAGCAGTACTTC

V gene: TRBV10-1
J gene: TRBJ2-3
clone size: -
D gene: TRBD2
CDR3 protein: CASRRETSGPKSITDTQYF
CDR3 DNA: TGCGCCAGCAGGCGGGAGACTAGCGGGCCAAAAAGTATCACAGATACGCAGTATTTT

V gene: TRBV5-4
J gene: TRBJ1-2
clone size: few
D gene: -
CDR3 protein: CASSPRGYGYTF
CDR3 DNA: TGTGCCAGCAGCCCCAGGGGCTATGGCTACACCTTC

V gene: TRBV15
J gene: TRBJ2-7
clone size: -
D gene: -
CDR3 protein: CATSRDTTVASYEQYF
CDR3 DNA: TGTGCCACCAGCAGAGATACCACAGTGGCCTCCTACGAGCAGTACTTC

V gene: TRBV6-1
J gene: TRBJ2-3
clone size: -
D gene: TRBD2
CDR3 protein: CASSEGLAGFSSDTQYF
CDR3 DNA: TGTGCCAGCAGTGAAGGACTAGCGGGATTTTCGTCAGATACGCAGTATTTT

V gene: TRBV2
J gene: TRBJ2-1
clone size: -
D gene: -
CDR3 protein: CASGGLIAYNEQFF
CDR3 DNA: TGTGCCAGCGGGGGACTTATAGCCTACAATGAGCAGTTCTTC

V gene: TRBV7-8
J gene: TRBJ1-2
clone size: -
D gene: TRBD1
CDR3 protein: CASSRGGSGLGATGDGGYTF
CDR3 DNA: TGTGCCAGCAGCCGGGGGGGCTCGGGCCTGGGTGCCACAGGGGATGGTGGCTACACCTTC

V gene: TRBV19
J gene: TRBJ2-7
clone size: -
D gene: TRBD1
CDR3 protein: CASKNRGDEQYF
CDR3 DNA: TGTGCCAGTAAGAACAGGGGTGACGAGCAGTACTTC

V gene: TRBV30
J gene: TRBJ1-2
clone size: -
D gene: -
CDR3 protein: CAWSTGHGRGYTF
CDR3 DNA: TGTGCCTGGAGTACTGGACACGGTCGGGGCTACACCTTC

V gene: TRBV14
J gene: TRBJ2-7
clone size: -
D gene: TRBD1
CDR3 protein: CASSLQDRGQGEQYF
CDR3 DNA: TGTGCCAGCAGCCTTCAGGACAGGGGGCAGGGGGAGCAGTACTTC

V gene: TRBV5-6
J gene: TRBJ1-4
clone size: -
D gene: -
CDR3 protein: CASSQRGEKLFF
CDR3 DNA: TGTGCCAGCAGCCAAAGGGGGGAAAAACTGTTTTTT